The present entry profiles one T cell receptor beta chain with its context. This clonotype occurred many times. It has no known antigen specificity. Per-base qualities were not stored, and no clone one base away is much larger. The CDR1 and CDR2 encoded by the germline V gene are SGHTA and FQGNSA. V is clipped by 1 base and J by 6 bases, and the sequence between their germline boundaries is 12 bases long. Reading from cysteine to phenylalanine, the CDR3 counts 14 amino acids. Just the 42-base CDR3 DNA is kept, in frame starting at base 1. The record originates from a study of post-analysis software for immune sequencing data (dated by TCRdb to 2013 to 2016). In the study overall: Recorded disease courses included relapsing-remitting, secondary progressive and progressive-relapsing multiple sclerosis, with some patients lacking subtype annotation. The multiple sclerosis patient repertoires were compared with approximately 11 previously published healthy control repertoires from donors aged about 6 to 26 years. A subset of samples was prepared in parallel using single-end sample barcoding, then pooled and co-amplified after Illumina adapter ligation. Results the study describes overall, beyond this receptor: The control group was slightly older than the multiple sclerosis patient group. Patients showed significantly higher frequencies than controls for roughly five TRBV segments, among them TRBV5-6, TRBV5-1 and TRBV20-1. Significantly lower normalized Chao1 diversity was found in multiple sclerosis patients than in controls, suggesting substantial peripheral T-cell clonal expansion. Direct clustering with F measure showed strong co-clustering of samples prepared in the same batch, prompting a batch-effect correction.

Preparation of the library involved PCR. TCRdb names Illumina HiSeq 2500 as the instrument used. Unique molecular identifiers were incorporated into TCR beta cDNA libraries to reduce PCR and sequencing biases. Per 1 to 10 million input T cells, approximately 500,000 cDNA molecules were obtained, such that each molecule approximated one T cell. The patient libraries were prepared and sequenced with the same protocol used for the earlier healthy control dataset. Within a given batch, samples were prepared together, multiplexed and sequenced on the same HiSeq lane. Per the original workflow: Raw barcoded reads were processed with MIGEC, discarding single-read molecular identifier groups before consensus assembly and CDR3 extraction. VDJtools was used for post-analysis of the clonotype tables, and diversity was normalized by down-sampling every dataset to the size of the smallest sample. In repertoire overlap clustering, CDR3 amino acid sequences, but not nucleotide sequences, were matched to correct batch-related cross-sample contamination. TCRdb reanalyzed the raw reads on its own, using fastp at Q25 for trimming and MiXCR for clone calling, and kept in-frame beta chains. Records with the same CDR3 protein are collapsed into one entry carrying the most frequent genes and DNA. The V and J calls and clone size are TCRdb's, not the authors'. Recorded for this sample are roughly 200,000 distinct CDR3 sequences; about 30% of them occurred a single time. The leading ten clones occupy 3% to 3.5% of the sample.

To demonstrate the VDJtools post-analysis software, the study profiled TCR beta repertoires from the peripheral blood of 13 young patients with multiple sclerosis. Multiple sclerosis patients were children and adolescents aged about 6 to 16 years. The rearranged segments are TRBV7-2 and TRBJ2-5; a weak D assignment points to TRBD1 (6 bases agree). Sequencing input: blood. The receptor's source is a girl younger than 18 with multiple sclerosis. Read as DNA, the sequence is TGTGCCAGCAGCTTAGGGGGACACCGGCAGACCCAGTACTTC. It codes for CASSLGGHRQTQYF. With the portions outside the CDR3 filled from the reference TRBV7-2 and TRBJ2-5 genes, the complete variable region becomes GAGVSQSPSNKVTEKGKDVELRCDPISGHTALYWYRQSLGQGLEFLIYFQGNSAPDKSGLPSDRFSAERTGGSVSTLTIQRTQQEDSAVYLCASSLGGHRQTQYFGPGTRLLVL.